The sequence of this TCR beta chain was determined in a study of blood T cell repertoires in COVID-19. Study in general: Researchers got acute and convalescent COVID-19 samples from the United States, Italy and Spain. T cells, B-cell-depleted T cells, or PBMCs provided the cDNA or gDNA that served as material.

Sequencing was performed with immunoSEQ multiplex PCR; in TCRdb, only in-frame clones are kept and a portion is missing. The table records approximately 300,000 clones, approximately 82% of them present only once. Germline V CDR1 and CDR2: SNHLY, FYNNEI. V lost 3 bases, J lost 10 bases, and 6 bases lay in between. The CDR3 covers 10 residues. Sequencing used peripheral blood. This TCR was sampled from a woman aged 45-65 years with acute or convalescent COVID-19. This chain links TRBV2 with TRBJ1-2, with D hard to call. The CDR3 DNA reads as TGTGCCAGCAGTGATCCCTTCTACACCTTC. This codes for CASSDPFYTF.